Reported below is one TCR beta chain. Its antigen is still unknown. Germline CDR1 and CDR2: MNHNY and SVGAGI (reference sequence). The CDR3 has 16 residues. V trimming: 6 bases; J trimming: 8 bases; junction bases outside the gene matches: 8. The sample comes from a study of T cell repertoires in cytomegalovirus infection. Study-wide context: CMV epitopes in the study were HLA-C-restricted (recently identified) and HLA-B-restricted (well studied).

TCRdb fed the reads into MiXCR, producing one record per CDR3 protein. The sample has about 920,000 distinct CDR3 sequences; roughly 31% are singletons. Findings of the study overall: Cumulative public TCR beta family frequency identified carriers of CMV plus the relevant HLA.

The source material was cultured CD8+ T cells from PBMCs, sampled from culture after CMV antigen stimulation. The rearrangement links TRBV6-6 to TRBJ2-1; TRBD2 aligns across 15 bases. This clonotype was sampled from a human donor in good health (CMV status not recorded). Some clones in this sample may be carry-over from other donors' samples. The CDR3 nucleotides read TGTGCCAGCAGCTACGGACTAGCGGGGGGGGGGGATGAGCAGTTCTTC. Protein sequence: CASSYGLAGGGDEQFF.